This paragraph covers one TCR beta chain sequence. The repertoire was sequenced with immunoSEQ multiplex PCR; TCRdb's copy has only in-frame clones and lacks some. The sample carries fewer than 500,000 clones, 75% to 90% recorded once. This sample was included in a study of blood T cell repertoires in COVID-19. Input material: PBMCs or T cells enriched from blood (not recorded which). The source is a man between 25 and 39 years old who had recovered from COVID-19.

CDR3 region: CASAAFGTGGYNEQFF. CDR3 nucleotide sequence: TGTGCCAGCGCGGCGTTCGGGACAGGGGGATACAATGAGCAGTTCTTC. V usage is TRBV2 and J usage is TRBJ2-1, with 11 bases fitting TRBD1. This CDR3 has 16 amino acids. CDR1 is SNHLY, CDR2 FYNNEI, per germline. Germline trimming cut 8 bases from V and 4 bases from J; bases unmatched to any gene: 10.